A single sample gave rise to the 7 T cell receptor beta chains below, sequenced in a study of blood T cell repertoires in COVID-19. Assay used: immunoSEQ multiplex PCR; TCRdb lists only in-frame clones, some missing. Found here are around 200,000 clones, 70% to 90% of them singletons; the top ten hold 3% to 3.5%. Source material: PBMCs or T cells enriched from blood (not recorded which). These receptors were obtained from a woman aged 45-59 years in a cohort exposed to, infected with or recovered from COVID-19 (not recorded which).

This chain links TRBV19 with TRBJ1-1; 9 bases are shared with TRBD1. Trimming removed 8 bases from V and 3 bases from J; junction bases left unmatched: 4. The length of the CDR3 is 13 residues. Germline values: CDR1 LNHDA, CDR2 SQIVND (reference sequence). The CDR3 DNA reads as TGTGCCAGTTCGGGACAGGGTTACACTGAAGCTTTCTTT. Protein product: CASSGQGYTEAFF.

The rearrangement links TRBV2 to TRBJ1-6, with a weak D call TRBD1 (5 bases). The germline V gene encodes CDR1 SNHLY and CDR2 FYNNEI. CDR3 length: 15 residues. Trimming removed 4 bases from V and 6 bases from J, with 13 bases in between. The CDR3 is CASSVARASNSPLHF. In nucleotides, the CDR3 is TGTGCCAGCAGTGTTGCCAGGGCGTCTAATTCACCCCTCCACTTT.

As for this clone: The junction differs from germline at one of its ends, possibly a read error. The J gene is TRBJ2-1, the V gene TRBV9, with unresolved D. The CDR3 is 15 residues long. The germline V gene has CDR1 SGDLS and CDR2 YYNGEE. CDR3 protein: CASSVDLASHNEQFF. The CDR3, as DNA: TGTGCCAGCAGCGTAGATTTAGCCTCCCACAATGAGCAGTTCTTC.

The rearrangement uses TRBV28 and TRBJ1-2; 10 nucleotides align to TRBD1. The CDR3 extends over 13 amino acids. The V and J ends lost 5 bases and 6 bases, in that order; junction bases with no gene match: 3. Germline V gives CDR1 MDHEN, CDR2 SYDVKM. CDR3 coding DNA: TGTGCCAGCAGTCTCGGGACAGGGGATGGCTACACCTTC. Amino acid sequence: CASSLGTGDGYTF.

This clone was picked up a small number of times. Here the CDR3 reads CASSVGPNYGYTF. CDR3 DNA: TGTGCCAGCAGTGTGGGGCCAAACTATGGCTACACCTTC. The J gene is TRBJ1-2, the V gene TRBV2; possible D gene TRBD1, 5 bases. Trimming took off 4 bases at V and 2 bases at J, with 8 bases between the two ends. The CDR3 has 13 residues. In germline, CDR1 is SNHLY, CDR2 FYNNEI.

CDR3 in DNA: TGCAGTGCCCGCCATGACAGGGGATGCACCTTC. This codes for CSARHDRGCTF. This chain joins TRBV20-1 and TRBJ1-2, with 8 nucleotides matching TRBD1. Germline CDR1 DFQATT, CDR2 SNEGSKA (reference sequence). J was trimmed by 13 bases and V by 6 bases; bases with no gene match: 10. CDR3 size: 11 residues.

This rearrangement joins TRBV6-1 to TRBJ2-3, with 11 positions matching TRBD2. The CDR3 covers 17 residues. CDR1 is MNHNS and CDR2 is SASEGT in the germline V gene. J lost 0 bases, V lost 4 bases, and 6 bases had no gene match. Here the CDR3 DNA reads TGTGCCAGCAGTGGACTAGCGGGAAGAACTAGCACAGATACGCAGTATTTT. Encoded protein: CASSGLAGRTSTDTQYF.